A selection of T cell receptor beta chains follows, all from one sample in a study of shared clonotypes between healthy human individuals. The data were produced by immunoSEQ multiplex PCR, yet TCRdb's version contains in-frame clones alone and is incomplete. This sample has 2,500,000 or so clones, with 85% to 95% found just once. The specimen was naive CD4+ T cells sorted from blood. These receptors were obtained from a man aged 18-30 years in good health. The CDR3 runs from the conserved cysteine through the conserved F or W. The order of the fields is clone size, V gene, D gene, J gene, CDR3 protein, CDR3 DNA. The D gene is left open where the match is weak. Where a row states a size, it is once, few, many or the class of an expanded clone; other rows omit it.

clone size: few; V gene: TRBV9; D gene: -; J gene: TRBJ1-6; CDR3 protein: CASSVDTGRNSPLHF; CDR3 DNA: TGTGCCAGCAGCGTAGACACAGGGCGTAATTCACCCCTCCACTTT
clone size: -; V gene: TRBV5-1; D gene: TRBD1; J gene: TRBJ2-7; CDR3 protein: CASSLRQGVSEQYF; CDR3 DNA: TGCGCCAGCAGCTTGAGACAGGGGGTAAGCGAGCAGTACTTC
clone size: once; V gene: TRBV7-2; D gene: -; J gene: TRBJ1-6; CDR3 protein: CASSLARGRGPIPPLHF; CDR3 DNA: TGTGCCAGCAGCTTAGCGAGGGGACGGGGACCGATTCCACCCCTCCACTTT
clone size: -; V gene: TRBV5-1; D gene: TRBD2; J gene: TRBJ2-2; CDR3 protein: CASSFTGRAAGELFF; CDR3 DNA: TGCGCCAGCAGCTTTACCGGGAGGGCCGCCGGGGAGCTGTTTTTT
clone size: -; V gene: TRBV6-1; D gene: TRBD1; J gene: TRBJ2-2; CDR3 protein: CASNTQGTTGELFF; CDR3 DNA: TGTGCCAGCAATACACAGGGGACCACCGGGGAGCTGTTTTTT
clone size: -; V gene: TRBV6-1; D gene: -; J gene: TRBJ1-2; CDR3 protein: CASRPNFRVWSGYTF; CDR3 DNA: TGTGCCAGCAGGCCAAATTTCCGGGTTTGGAGTGGCTACACCTTC
clone size: -; V gene: TRBV5-1; D gene: TRBD1; J gene: TRBJ1-2; CDR3 protein: CASSVDRGRDYGYTF; CDR3 DNA: TGCGCCAGCAGCGTCGACAGGGGTAGGGACTATGGCTACACCTTC
clone size: -; V gene: TRBV7-2; D gene: -; J gene: TRBJ2-1; CDR3 protein: CASSGHNEQFF; CDR3 DNA: TGTGCCAGCAGCGGACACAATGAGCAGTTCTTC
clone size: -; V gene: TRBV28; D gene: -; J gene: TRBJ2-1; CDR3 protein: CASRRLGFSYNEQFF; CDR3 DNA: TGTGCCAGCAGACGATTAGGCTTTTCCTACAATGAGCAGTTCTTC
clone size: -; V gene: TRBV5-1; D gene: -; J gene: TRBJ2-5; CDR3 protein: CASSAGQTQETQYF; CDR3 DNA: TGCGCCAGCAGCGCCGGACAGACTCAAGAGACCCAGTACTTC
clone size: -; V gene: TRBV6-5; D gene: TRBD1; J gene: TRBJ2-2; CDR3 protein: CASSYGTGGNTGELFF; CDR3 DNA: TGTGCCAGCAGTTACGGGACAGGGGGAAACACCGGGGAGCTGTTTTTT
clone size: -; V gene: TRBV19; D gene: -; J gene: TRBJ2-7; CDR3 protein: CASSARGWGASEHYEQYF; CDR3 DNA: TGTGCCAGTAGTGCCCGAGGGTGGGGGGCCTCAGAACACTACGAGCAGTACTTC
clone size: -; V gene: TRBV7-2; D gene: -; J gene: TRBJ2-3; CDR3 protein: CASRGQTDTQYF; CDR3 DNA: TGTGCCAGCAGAGGACAAACAGATACGCAGTATTTT
clone size: once; V gene: TRBV20-1; D gene: -; J gene: TRBJ2-1; CDR3 protein: CSARENEQFF; CDR3 DNA: TGCAGTGCTAGGGAAAATGAGCAGTTCTTC
clone size: -; V gene: TRBV6-4; D gene: -; J gene: TRBJ2-5; CDR3 protein: CASSFSRSGTLQETQYF; CDR3 DNA: TGTGCCAGCAGTTTTTCTCGGTCAGGGACGCTCCAAGAGACCCAGTACTTC
clone size: -; V gene: TRBV5-6; D gene: TRBD2; J gene: TRBJ2-4; CDR3 protein: CASSLTLAGKTLAKNIQYF; CDR3 DNA: TGTGCCAGCAGCTTGACTCTAGCGGGAAAGACTTTAGCCAAAAACATTCAGTACTTC
clone size: -; V gene: TRBV9; D gene: TRBD2; J gene: TRBJ2-7; CDR3 protein: CASSVGLAGDYEQYF; CDR3 DNA: TGTGCCAGCAGCGTAGGGCTAGCGGGAGACTACGAGCAGTACTTC
clone size: -; V gene: TRBV19; D gene: TRBD2; J gene: TRBJ2-1; CDR3 protein: CASKDLSGAINEQFF; CDR3 DNA: TGTGCCAGTAAAGATCTTAGCGGGGCGATCAATGAGCAGTTCTTC
clone size: -; V gene: TRBV7-5; D gene: -; J gene: TRBJ2-3; CDR3 protein: CARPRGSETDTQYF; CDR3 DNA: TGTGCCAGGCCGAGGGGGTCAGAGACAGATACGCAGTATTTT
clone size: -; V gene: TRBV10-2; D gene: TRBD1; J gene: TRBJ1-4; CDR3 protein: CASKDRGRDEKLFF; CDR3 DNA: TGCGCCAGCAAAGACAGGGGGCGAGATGAAAAACTGTTTTTT
clone size: -; V gene: TRBV7-6; D gene: TRBD2; J gene: TRBJ2-5; CDR3 protein: CASSLGGLARQETQYF; CDR3 DNA: TGTGCCAGCAGCTTAGGGGGACTAGCGAGGCAAGAGACCCAGTACTTC
clone size: -; V gene: TRBV28; D gene: -; J gene: TRBJ1-4; CDR3 protein: CASSSPGEKLFF; CDR3 DNA: TGTGCCAGCAGTTCCCCGGGGGAAAAACTGTTTTTT
clone size: -; V gene: TRBV7-8; D gene: -; J gene: TRBJ2-7; CDR3 protein: CASSFRTLLGQYF; CDR3 DNA: TGTGCCAGCAGCTTCCGGACCCTGCTGGGGCAGTACTTC
clone size: -; V gene: TRBV5-4; D gene: TRBD2; J gene: TRBJ2-5; CDR3 protein: CASSPRGGVGETQYF; CDR3 DNA: TGTGCCAGCAGCCCTCGGGGGGGCGTGGGAGAGACCCAGTACTTC
clone size: -; V gene: TRBV11-2; D gene: -; J gene: TRBJ2-1; CDR3 protein: CASSLDGYNEQFF; CDR3 DNA: TGTGCCAGCAGCTTAGATGGGTACAATGAGCAGTTCTTC
clone size: once; V gene: TRBV28; D gene: -; J gene: TRBJ1-3; CDR3 protein: CASSFRGAPSGNTIYF; CDR3 DNA: TGTGCCAGCAGTTTTAGAGGAGCACCCTCTGGAAACACCATATATTTT
clone size: -; V gene: TRBV7-2; D gene: -; J gene: TRBJ1-2; CDR3 protein: CASSLAGAYGYTF; CDR3 DNA: TGTGCCAGCAGCTTAGCAGGGGCCTATGGCTACACCTTC
clone size: -; V gene: TRBV5-1; D gene: -; J gene: TRBJ2-3; CDR3 protein: CASSLSQTQDTQYF; CDR3 DNA: TGCGCCAGCAGCTTGTCCCAAACACAGGATACGCAGTATTTT
clone size: once; V gene: TRBV6-6; D gene: -; J gene: TRBJ1-6; CDR3 protein: CASSYDPGINSPLHF; CDR3 DNA: TGTGCCAGCAGTTACGACCCGGGGATTAATTCACCCCTCCACTTT
clone size: once; V gene: TRBV11-1; D gene: -; J gene: TRBJ2-7; CDR3 protein: CASSLVGASFYEQYF; CDR3 DNA: TGTGCCAGCAGCTTAGTAGGCGCCAGCTTCTACGAGCAGTACTTC
clone size: -; V gene: TRBV7-2; D gene: -; J gene: TRBJ1-1; CDR3 protein: CASSLAGGNTEAFF; CDR3 DNA: TGTGCCAGCAGCTTGGCCGGAGGTAACACTGAAGCTTTCTTT
clone size: -; V gene: TRBV28; D gene: -; J gene: TRBJ1-2; CDR3 protein: CASTRGADYGYTF; CDR3 DNA: TGTGCCAGCACCCGGGGGGCGGACTATGGCTACACCTTC
clone size: once; V gene: TRBV25-1; D gene: -; J gene: TRBJ2-6; CDR3 protein: CASSAGRGGSGANVLTF; CDR3 DNA: TGTGCCAGCAGTGCCGGCAGGGGTGGCTCTGGGGCCAACGTCCTGACTTTC
clone size: -; V gene: TRBV18; D gene: -; J gene: TRBJ1-6; CDR3 protein: CASSTAWEALHF; CDR3 DNA: TGTGCCAGCTCGACCGCATGGGAGGCCCTCCACTTT
clone size: -; V gene: TRBV9; D gene: TRBD1; J gene: TRBJ2-1; CDR3 protein: CASSVDGTGSRGGYNEQFF; CDR3 DNA: TGTGCCAGCAGCGTAGACGGGACAGGGAGTCGGGGCGGGTACAATGAGCAGTTCTTC